This T cell receptor (beta chain) was captured in a study of technical replicates of blood from several donors. The CDR3 length is 15 residues. The germline V gene has CDR1 LGHNA and CDR2 YNFKEQ. V was cut by 0 bases and J by 4 bases, with 10 bases left in between. TCRdb keeps only in-frame clones here, not all; method: immunoSEQ multiplex PCR. The table has about 53,000 clones, 86% seen once; the top ten hold approximately 5.4%. V usage is TRBV4-2 and J usage is TRBJ1-5, with D perhaps TRBD1 (6 bases). The sequencing input was PBMCs. This TCR was sampled from a human donor in good health. Some clones in this sample may be carry-over from other donors' samples. CDR3 DNA: TGTGCCAGCAGCCAAGATGACAGGTCGAATCAGCCCCAGCATTTT. It encodes CASSQDDRSNQPQHF.